The 8 T cell receptor beta chains in this list originate from one sample, sequenced in a study of blood T cell repertoires in COVID-19. Only in-frame clones appear in the TCRdb table, and some are missing; sequencing was by immunoSEQ multiplex PCR. The sample holds more than 200,000 clones; less than 90% are singletons and the top ten take about 10%. Sequencing used peripheral blood. The source is a woman aged 80 or older with COVID-19, enrolled during active disease.

The chain uses TRBV15 and TRBJ1-2; D gene unclear. The CDR3 is 15 residues long. V shed 1 base and J shed 4 bases, with 13 bases lying between them. The germline gives CDR1 LNHNV, CDR2 YYDKDF (reference sequence). CDR3 sequence (DNA): TGTGCCACCAGCAGAGGCGCGATCTCGATCTATGGCTACACCTTC. Amino acids: CATSRGAISIYGYTF.

The chain carries TRBV9 and TRBJ2-7; 9 positions match TRBD1. The J segment lost 4 bases and the V segment lost 4 bases, leaving 12 bases of the junction unmatched. Germline values: CDR1 SGDLS, CDR2 YYNGEE. The length of the CDR3 is 16 residues. The DNA of the CDR3 is TGTGCCAGCAGCACCCAGCAGAAGACAGGGGGTTACGAGCAGTACTTC. Amino acid sequence: CASSTQQKTGGYEQYF.

This clone was seen a few times. The rearrangement uses TRBV5-1 and TRBJ2-3; a possible D gene is TRBD2 (6 bases). CDR3 size: 14 residues. Trimming took 7 bases from V and 2 from J, leaving 14 bases between them. Germline-derived CDR1 and CDR2 are SGHRS and YFSETQ. CDR3 loop: CASSPEGLTDTQYF. The CDR3 region has the DNA TGCGCCAGCTCCCCGGAGGGCCTCACAGATACGCAGTATTTT.

The V and J genes are TRBV7-9 and TRBJ1-2; D remains unclear. Trimming cost V 4 bases and J 5 bases, with 8 bases left between them. The germline V gene has CDR1 SEHNR and CDR2 FQNEAQ (reference sequence). The CDR3 totals 12 residues. CDR3 loop: CASSSTGYGYTF. The CDR3, as DNA: TGTGCCAGCAGCTCGACGGGGTATGGCTACACCTTC.

Only a few counts were recorded for this clone. The chain has TRBV5-4 and TRBJ2-2; possibly TRBD1 for D (6 bases). V lost 4 bases to trimming and J lost 0 bases, with 10 bases between them. The CDR3 is made up of 15 amino acids. Per the germline V gene, CDR1 is SGHNT and CDR2 is YYREEE (reference sequence). This chain's CDR3 is CASSRGQTNTGELFF. The DNA of the CDR3 is TGTGCCAGCAGCCGGGGACAAACGAACACCGGGGAGCTGTTTTTT.

The rearrangement links TRBV3-1 (or the pseudogene TRBV3-2) to TRBJ2-3; 8 positions match TRBD2. The V gene's germline CDR1 is LGHDT and CDR2 YNNKEL (reference sequence). The CDR3 has 15 amino acids. Trimming removed 5 bases from V and 3 bases from J; junction bases left unmatched: 7. The chain's CDR3 is CASSVGGDLTDTQYF. The CDR3 nucleotides read TGTGCCAGCAGCGTCGGGGGGGATTTAACAGATACGCAGTATTTT.

The chain has TRBV3-1 (or the pseudogene TRBV3-2) and TRBJ2-3; D is ambiguous. The CDR3 consists of 15 residues. Per the germline V gene, CDR1 is LGHDT and CDR2 is YNNKEL (reference sequence). V lost 0 bases and J 2 bases, leaving 9 bases between the germline ends. The CDR3 spells CASSQDVLYTDTQYF. CDR3 sequence (DNA): TGTGCCAGCAGCCAAGACGTGTTGTACACAGATACGCAGTATTTT.

The chain combines TRBV6-5 with TRBJ1-1; D ambiguous. CDR3 length equals 13 residues. Germline V lookup: CDR1 MNHEY, CDR2 SVGAGI. Deletions cut 4 bases from V and 3 bases from J, with 9 bases between. The CDR3: CASSLQYDTEAFF. Written as DNA, the CDR3 is TGTGCCAGCAGTTTACAGTACGACACTGAAGCTTTCTTT.